This TCR beta chain appears in the sequencing data of a study of T cells expressing NK-cell markers (dated by TCRdb to about 2020). Broadly, across the study: In sorted CD3+CD56+NKG2C+, CD3+CD56+NKG2C- and CD3+CD56-NKG2C+ T-cell subsets from several donors, TCR beta-chain repertoires were profiled. Among the eight sequenced donors, seven were HCMV-seropositive and one was HCMV-seronegative. The eight sequenced donors were randomly selected healthy volunteers, three men and five women. Libraries were sequenced as 2 x 150 bp reads on Illumina HiSeq 2000/2500, MiSeq or NextSeq. Paper-wide results and their limitations: In six donors, the dominant CD3+CD56+NKG2C+ clonotypes ranked among the top 10 CD8+ clonotypes, making up 1.0-7.0% of CD8+ T cells. Those dominant clonotypes were again the most abundant among CD3+CD56-NKG2C+ cells in several donors, at roughly 25-60.1%. Whether the expanded NKG2C-expressing T cell clones were specific for HCMV antigens remained unclear.

The sequencing machine was an Illumina HiSeq 2000. 5'RACE template switching, by which a universal primer site and unique molecular identifiers were added, was used to make TCR beta cDNA libraries. cDNA synthesis was primed from the TCR beta constant segment, followed by two successive PCR amplification steps. The authors' pipeline ran thus. MIGEC handled demultiplexing of the reads and grouping by UMI, while MiTCR was used to assemble and quantify clonotypes. To exclude erroneous sequences, any TCR cDNA sequence not supported by at least two reads was discarded. The tcR package was used for downstream repertoire analysis, with clonotypes matched between fractions based on CDR3 nucleotide sequence plus V segment. VDJmatch was used to annotate antigen specificity against VDJdb, with one amino acid substitution in CDR3 allowed. Based on TCRdb reprocessing of the reads, there is one entry per CDR3 protein sequence, and DNA is missing. The V and J calls and clone size are TCRdb's, not the authors'. The table of this sample itemizes tens of thousands of distinct CDR3 sequences. The top ten hold less than 65% of the sample.

CDR1 is given as SGDLS and CDR2 as YYNGEE, both from the germline V gene. The CDR3 has 14 amino acids, counting the end cysteine and phenylalanine. Only the protein is available. A note on this clonotype: Its recognized antigen is unknown.

To determine HCMV serostatus, a commercial ELISA kit was used to detect HCMV-specific IgG in serum. Peripheral blood mononuclear cells were isolated from blood by Ficoll density gradient centrifugation. The origin of this receptor is a woman between 18 and 69 years old in good health. The sequencing sample was made of blood T cells: a sorted CD56 or NKG2C T cell subset, CD4+ or CD8+ T cells, or bulk PBMC T cells (not recorded which). The chain is encoded by TRBV9 joined to TRBJ2-2; TCRdb outputs TRBD2, but without DNA this stays unchecked. The CDR3 protein is CASSLTSGGGELFF.